This T cell receptor beta chain originates from a study of tumor-infiltrating lymphocytes in primary liver carcinoma. Study-wide background: Patients were both men and women, whose ages ran from 30 to 69 years. Each of the samples returned roughly 3.5 to 7.5 million productive TCRbeta reads (a yield similar across tissue types).

Note on this clonotype: Sequence at one end of the junction differs from germline and may be a read error.

Co-extracting RNA and DNA was done with about 20-34 mg of unsorted bulk tissue as input. A primer in the constant region served to generate TCR beta cDNA from approximately 500 ng of total RNA. ARM-PCR, slightly modified, supplied the TCR beta libraries through three nested multiplex PCR rounds. A single record per CDR3 protein comes from TCRdb applying MiXCR to the multiplex PCR reads. This sample yields 85,000 to 100,000 distinct CDR3 sequences, of which roughly 70% are seen a single time; around 30% belongs to the top ten. The clonotype comes from a middle-aged man with primary liver carcinoma and hepatitis B virus infection. The sequencing input was tumor-adjacent normal liver tissue.

The CDR3 here is CASSLDPGDGIYEQHF. The CDR3 bases are TGTGCCAGCAGCTTAGATCCAGGGGACGGTATCTACGAGCAGCACTTC. The chain joins TRBV11-2 to TRBJ2-7, with D perhaps matching TRBD1 (6 bases). Germline-derived CDR1 and CDR2 are SGHAT and FQNNGV. This CDR3 spans 16 amino acids.